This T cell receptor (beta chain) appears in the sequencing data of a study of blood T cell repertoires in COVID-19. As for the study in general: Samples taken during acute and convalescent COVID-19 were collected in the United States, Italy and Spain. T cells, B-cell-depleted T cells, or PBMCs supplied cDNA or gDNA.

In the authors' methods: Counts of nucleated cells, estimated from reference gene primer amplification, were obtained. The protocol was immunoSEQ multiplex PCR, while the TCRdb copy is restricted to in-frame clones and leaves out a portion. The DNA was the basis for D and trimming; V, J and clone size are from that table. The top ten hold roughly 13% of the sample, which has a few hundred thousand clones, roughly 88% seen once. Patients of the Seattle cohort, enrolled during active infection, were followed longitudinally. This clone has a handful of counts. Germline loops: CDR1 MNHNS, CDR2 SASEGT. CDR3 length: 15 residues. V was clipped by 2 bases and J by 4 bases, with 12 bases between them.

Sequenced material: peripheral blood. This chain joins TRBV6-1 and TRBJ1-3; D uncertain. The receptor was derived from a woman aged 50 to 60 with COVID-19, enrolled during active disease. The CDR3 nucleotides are TGTGCCAGCAGTGAATTGTTCCCGGAGGGAAACACCATATATTTT. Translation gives CASSELFPEGNTIYF.